This T cell receptor (beta chain) was obtained from a study of blood T cells in healthy people across ages. Trimming took off 3 bases at V and 6 bases at J, with 16 bases between the two ends. CDR1 is SGDLS and CDR2 is YYNGEE in the germline V gene. The CDR3 is made up of 15 amino acids. The use of a sample-barcoded 5' primer and a J-beta primer mix characterized a second PCR of roughly 7 to 12 cycles. TCRdb analysed the 5' RACE reads with MiXCR anew, one entry per CDR3 protein. The table has roughly 650,000 distinct CDR3 sequences, approximately 31% seen once. This clonotype was recorded at least ten times.

Sequencing used blood. The V call is TRBV9, the J call TRBJ2-4; tentative D call: TRBD1 (6 bases). The clonotype originates from a woman older than 75 in good health. The CDR3 DNA sequence: TGTGCCAGCAGCGGCCCACAGGGTCGGCGAAACATTCAGTACTTC. Encoded protein: CASSGPQGRRNIQYF.